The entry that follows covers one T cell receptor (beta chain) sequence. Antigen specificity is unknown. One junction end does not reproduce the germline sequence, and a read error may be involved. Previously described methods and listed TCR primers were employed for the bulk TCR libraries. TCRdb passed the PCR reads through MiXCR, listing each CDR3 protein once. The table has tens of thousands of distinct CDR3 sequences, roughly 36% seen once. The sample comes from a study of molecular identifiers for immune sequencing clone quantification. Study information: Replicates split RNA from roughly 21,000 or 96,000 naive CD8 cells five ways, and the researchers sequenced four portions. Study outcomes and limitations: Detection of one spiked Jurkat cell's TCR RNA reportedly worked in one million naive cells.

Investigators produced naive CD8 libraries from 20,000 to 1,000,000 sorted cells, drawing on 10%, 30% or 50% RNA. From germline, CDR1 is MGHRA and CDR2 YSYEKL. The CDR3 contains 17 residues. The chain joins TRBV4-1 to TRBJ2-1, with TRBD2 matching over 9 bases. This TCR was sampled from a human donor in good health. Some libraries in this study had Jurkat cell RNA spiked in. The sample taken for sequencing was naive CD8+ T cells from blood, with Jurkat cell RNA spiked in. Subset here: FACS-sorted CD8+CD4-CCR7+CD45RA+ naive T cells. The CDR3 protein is CASSRAGRREGLNAQFF. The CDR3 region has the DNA TGCGCCAGCAGCCGAGCCGGGCGGCGGGAGGGCCTGAATGCGCAGTTCTTC.